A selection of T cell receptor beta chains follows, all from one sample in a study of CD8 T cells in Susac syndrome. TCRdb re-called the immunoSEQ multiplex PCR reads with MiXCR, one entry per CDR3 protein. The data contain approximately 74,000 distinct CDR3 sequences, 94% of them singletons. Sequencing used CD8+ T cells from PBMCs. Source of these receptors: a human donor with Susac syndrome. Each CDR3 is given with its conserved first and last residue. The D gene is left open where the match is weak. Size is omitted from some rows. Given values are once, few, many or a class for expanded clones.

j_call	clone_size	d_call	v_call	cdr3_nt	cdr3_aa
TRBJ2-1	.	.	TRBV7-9	TGTGCCAGCACCTTAGCATGGGAGGTCGACTCCTACAATGAGCAGTTCTTC	CASTLAWEVDSYNEQFF
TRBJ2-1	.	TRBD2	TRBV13	TGTGCCAGCAGCCCCAGGGAGCGGGAGGTAGGGTTCTTC	CASSPREREVGFF
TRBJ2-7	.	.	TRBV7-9	TGTGCCAGCAGACCCCCTGTGGGTTACGAGCAGTACTTC	CASRPPVGYEQYF
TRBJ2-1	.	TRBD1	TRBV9	TGTGCCAGCAGCACACAGGGACAGGGAAACAATGAGCAGTTCTTC	CASSTQGQGNNEQFF
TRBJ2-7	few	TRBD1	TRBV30	TGTGCCTGGAGTGCTGGGACAGGCCTATACGAGCAGTACTTC	CAWSAGTGLYEQYF
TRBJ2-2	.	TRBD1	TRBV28	TGTGCCAGCAGTGCCACGACAGGGTCCACCGGGGAGCTGTTTTTT	CASSATTGSTGELFF
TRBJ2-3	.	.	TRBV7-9	TGTGCCAGCAGCCGGGGGGCCGAGGGGCCCGAGGTAGATACGCAGTATTTT	CASSRGAEGPEVDTQYF
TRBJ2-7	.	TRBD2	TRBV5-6	TGTGCCAGCAGCCCCAGACTAGCGGTCTACGAGCAGTACTTC	CASSPRLAVYEQYF
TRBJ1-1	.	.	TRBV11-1	TGTGCCAGCAGCTGGACACAGCAGAACACTGAAGCTTTCTTT	CASSWTQQNTEAFF
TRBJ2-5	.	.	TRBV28	TGTGCCAGCAGCGACGTGAAGGGCCAAGAGACCCAGTACTTC	CASSDVKGQETQYF
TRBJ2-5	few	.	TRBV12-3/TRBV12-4	TGTGCCAGCAGGGGGGCCGGGGAGACCCAGTACTTC	CASRGAGETQYF
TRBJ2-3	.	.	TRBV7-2	TGTGCCAGCAGTTTTACAGATACGCAGTATTTT	CASSFTDTQYF
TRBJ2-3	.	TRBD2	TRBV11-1	TGTGCCAGCAGCTCGGGACTAGCGGGAAGCGTAGATACGCAGTATTTT	CASSSGLAGSVDTQYF
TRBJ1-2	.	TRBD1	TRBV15	TGTGCCACCAGCCCAAGGACAGGGGACTATGGCTACACCTTC	CATSPRTGDYGYTF
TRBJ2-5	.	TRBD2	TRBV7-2	TGTGCCAGCAGCGGGAGACTAGCGGGAGACGAGACCCAGTACTTC	CASSGRLAGDETQYF
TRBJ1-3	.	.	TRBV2	TGTGCCAGCAGCGCAGCCCCTGGCGGAGACACCATATATTTT	CASSAAPGGDTIYF
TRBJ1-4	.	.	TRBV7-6	TGTGCCAGCAGCTTAGCAGCTGCAACTAATGAAAAACTGTTTTTT	CASSLAAATNEKLFF
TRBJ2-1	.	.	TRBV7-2	TGTGCCAGCAGCGCCCTGGGACCGTCGTACAATGAGCAGTTCTTC	CASSALGPSYNEQFF
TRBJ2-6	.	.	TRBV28	TGTGCCAGCAGTTTATGGAGTACAGGGTCTACGGGGGCCAACGTCCTGACTTTC	CASSLWSTGSTGANVLTF
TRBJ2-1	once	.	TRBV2	TGTGCCAGCAGGGGGACATCCTACAATGAGCAGTTCTTC	CASRGTSYNEQFF
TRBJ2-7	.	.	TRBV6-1	TGTGCCAGCAGTGAAGGGGCTCAGGGCTACGAGCAGTACTTC	CASSEGAQGYEQYF
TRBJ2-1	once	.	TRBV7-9	TGTGCCAGCAGCGCACCCTTGACAGGTCACAATGAGCAGTTCTTC	CASSAPLTGHNEQFF
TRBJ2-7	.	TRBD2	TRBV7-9	TGTGCCAGCAGCATGACTAGCGGCTACGAGCAGTACTTC	CASSMTSGYEQYF
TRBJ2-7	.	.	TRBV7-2	TGTGCCAGCAGCCCGTCGACGAACTACGAGCAGTACTTC	CASSPSTNYEQYF
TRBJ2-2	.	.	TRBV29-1	TGCAGCGTTGTAGATGACACCGGGGAGCTGTTTTTT	CSVVDDTGELFF
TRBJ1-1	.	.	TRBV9	TGTGCCAGCAGCGGAAAGGGGGGAGCCACTGAAGCTTTCTTT	CASSGKGGATEAFF
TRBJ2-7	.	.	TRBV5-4	TGTGCCAGCAGTCAAAGAGGCTCCTACGAGCAGTACTTC	CASSQRGSYEQYF
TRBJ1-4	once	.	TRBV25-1	TGTGCCTCGGAGTCTGGAAACCGAAAGCTGTTTTTT	CASESGNRKLFF
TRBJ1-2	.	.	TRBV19	TGTGCCAGTAGTCCCCAGGGATACGTATGGGGCTACACCTTC	CASSPQGYVWGYTF
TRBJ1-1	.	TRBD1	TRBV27	TGTGCCAGCAGCCAGGGACAGGGGCCAACTGAAGCTTTCTTT	CASSQGQGPTEAFF
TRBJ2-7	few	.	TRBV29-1	TGCAGCGTTGAGGACCAGTCCTACGAGCAGTACTTC	CSVEDQSYEQYF
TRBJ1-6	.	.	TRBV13	TGTGCCAGCAGCTTAGGGGACGCTAATTCACCCCTCCACTTT	CASSLGDANSPLHF
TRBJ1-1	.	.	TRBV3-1	TGTGCCAGCAGCCAAGATGAGGGACTTAACACTGAAGCTTTCTTT	CASSQDEGLNTEAFF
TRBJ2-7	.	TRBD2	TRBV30	TGTGCCTGGATTGGGACTAGCGGGTACGAGCAGTACTTC	CAWIGTSGYEQYF
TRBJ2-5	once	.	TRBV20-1	TGCAGTGCTAGGGACTTCCAGCAAGAGACCCAGTACTTC	CSARDFQQETQYF
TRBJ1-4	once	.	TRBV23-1	TGCGCCAGCAGTCAACTGGGACCGGTTAACGCAACTAATGAAAAACTGTTTTTT	CASSQLGPVNATNEKLFF
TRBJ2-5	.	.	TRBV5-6	TGTGCCAGCAGCTTGGGAGAGCTCCAAGAGACCCAGTACTTC	CASSLGELQETQYF
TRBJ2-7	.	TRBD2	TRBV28	TGTGCCAGCAGTCCATCAATTGTAACTAGCGGGTACTCCTACGAGCAGTACTTC	CASSPSIVTSGYSYEQYF
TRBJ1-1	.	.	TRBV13	TGTGCCAGCAGCTTAGGTGCGGAGGAGAACACTGAAGCTTTCTTT	CASSLGAEENTEAFF
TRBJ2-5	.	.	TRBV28	TGTGCCAGCAGCCCCCCCAAATCGCGCACCCAAGAGACCCAGTACTTC	CASSPPKSRTQETQYF
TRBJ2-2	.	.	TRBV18	TGTGCCAGCTCACCGGAGACAACAACAGGGAGGTCTAGCACCGGGGAGCTGTTTTTT	CASSPETTTGRSSTGELFF
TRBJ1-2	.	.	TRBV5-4	TGTGCCAGCAGCTTGTACAATAACTATGGCTACACCTTC	CASSLYNNYGYTF
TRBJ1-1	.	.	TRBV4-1	TGCGCCAGCAGCCAACTGTGGCGGGATCAGAAAGGCACTGAAGCTTTCTTT	CASSQLWRDQKGTEAFF
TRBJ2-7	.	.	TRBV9	TGTGCCAGCAGCGTAGGTGGCAGGAGCTCCTACGAGCAGTACTTC	CASSVGGRSSYEQYF
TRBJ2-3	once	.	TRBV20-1	TGCAGTGCTAGATATTGGGGGGATACGCAGTATTTT	CSARYWGDTQYF
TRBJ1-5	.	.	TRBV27	TGTGCCAGCAGTCTGTTCTATAGCAATCAGCCCCAGCATTTT	CASSLFYSNQPQHF
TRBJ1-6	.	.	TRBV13	TGTGCCAGCAGCTCGAGTAATTCACCCCTCCACTTT	CASSSSNSPLHF